These 20 T cell receptor beta chains were sequenced from one sample in a study of Graves' ophthalmopathy and Graves' hyperthyroidism. For repertoire sequencing, the TCR beta CDR3 regions were amplified from RNA transcripts. A first-round RT-PCR used HTBI primers, followed by a second-round multiplex PCR. MiXCR, run by TCRdb on the multiplex PCR reads, gives a single entry per CDR3 protein. The table records 450,000 to 600,000 distinct CDR3 sequences, approximately 35% of them present only once. Material for sequencing was peripheral blood or thyroid tissue (not recorded which). These receptors all stem from an adult man with Graves' hyperthyroidism.

Details on this clonotype: This sequence may be a read error, since a much larger clone differs from it by one base. V and J are TRBV5-1 and TRBJ1-6, with 7 bases identical to TRBD1. Per germline, CDR1 SGHRS and CDR2 YFSETQ. J lost 10 bases, V lost 0 bases, and 7 bases had no gene match. The CDR3 contains 15 residues. The CDR3 is CASSLGRQGPSPLHF. In DNA form, the CDR3 reads TGCGCCAGCAGCTTGGGTCGACAGGGACCGTCACCCCTCCACTTT. Looking up the rest from reference TRBV5-1 and TRBJ1-6 gives the full variable domain: KAGVTQTPRYLIKTRGQQVTLSCSPISGHRSVSWYQQTPGQGLQFLFEYFSETQRNKGNFPGRFSGRQFSNSRSEMNVSTLELGDSALYLCASSLGRQGPSPLHFGNGTRLTVT.

This clonotype was seen many times. The V and J genes are TRBV4-2 and TRBJ2-5; D call uncertain. CDR1 and CDR2 from the germline V gene are LGHNA and YNFKEQ. The length of the CDR3 is 15 residues. V lost 0 bases to trimming and J lost 0 bases, with 8 bases between them. CDR3: CASSQEPRDQETQYF. CDR3 in DNA: TGTGCCAGCAGCCAAGAACCACGGGACCAAGAGACCCAGTACTTC.

In this sample, this clonotype turned up many times. The rearrangement uses TRBV10-3 and TRBJ1-6; unclear D gene. CDR1 is ENHRY and CDR2 is SYGVKD in the germline V gene. V was cut by 0 bases and J by 9 bases, with 6 bases left in between. The CDR3 consists of 13 residues. The CDR3 is CAISESTVSPLHF. In DNA form, the CDR3 reads TGTGCCATCAGTGAGTCGACTGTTTCACCCCTCCACTTT.

This clonotype was detected many times. The chain is built from TRBV6-6 and TRBJ1-2; 7 nucleotides align to TRBD1. This CDR3 has 16 residues. With 2 bases clipped from V and 5 bases from J, the junction kept 11 bases outside the gene matches. Germline CDR1 and CDR2: MNHNY and SVGAGI (reference sequence). As DNA, the CDR3 is TGTGCCAGCAGTTACCTTGTCCGGGACAGAAGATATGGCTACACCTTC. This gives the protein CASSYLVRDRRYGYTF.

The gene calls are TRBV25-1 and TRBJ2-5; tentatively, D is TRBD2 (6 bases). Trimming removed 6 bases at V and 4 bases at J, with 15 bases between. There are 14 residues in the CDR3. Germline CDR1 MGHDK, CDR2 SYGVNS. For the CDR3, the DNA is TGTGCCAGCAGCCCGGGAGTAACGGGAGAGACCCAGTACTTC. Protein: CASSPGVTGETQYF.

Details on this clonotype: A much larger clone lies a single base off, so this may be a read error. This chain links TRBV19 with TRBJ1-1; D perhaps matches TRBD1 (5 bases). The CDR3 length is 15 residues. From germline, CDR1 is LNHDA and CDR2 SQIVND (reference sequence). The CDR3 DNA reads as TGTGCCATTAGTTACCGGGGCGGTTTGAACACTGAAGCTTTCTTT. Protein: CAISYRGGLNTEAFF.

A word on this clonotype: A clone one base away is much larger, so this may be a read error. The chain uses TRBV7-8 and TRBJ1-5; D perhaps matches TRBD1 (6 bases). The V and J ends lost 5 bases and 3 bases respectively, with 14 bases between them. Germline CDR1 SGHVS, CDR2 FQNEAQ. This CDR3 is 15 amino acids long. CDR3 coding DNA: TGTGCCAGCAGCCACCTACAGGGTCCCAATCAGCCCCAGCATTTT. Translated, it gives CASSHLQGPNQPQHF.

V usage is TRBV20-1 and J usage is TRBJ1-5, with D maybe TRBD1 (6 bases). Germline V gene data show CDR1 as DFQATT and CDR2 as SNEGSKA (reference sequence). Trimming stripped 1 base from V and 14 bases from J, with 15 bases between. The CDR3 is 12 amino acids. This CDR3 is CSARVGGGYEHF. The CDR3 region has the DNA TGCAGTGCTAGAGTAGGGGGGGGCTACGAGCATTTT.

The chain uses TRBV2 and TRBJ2-5; D possibly corresponds to TRBD2 (5 bases). The germline gives CDR1 SNHLY, CDR2 FYNNEI. This CDR3 has 16 amino acids. V lost 8 bases, J lost 1 base, and 20 bases lay in between. The CDR3 DNA reads TGTGCCAGCGGCGATGTTGGAGGATGGGGCCAAGAGACCCAGTACTTC. It yields the protein CASGDVGGWGQETQYF. The full variable domain, its missing parts supplied by reference TRBV2 and TRBJ2-5, is EPEVTQTPSHQVTQMGQEVILRCVPISNHLYFYWYRQILGQKVEFLVSFYNNEISEKSEIFDDQFSVERPDGSNFTLKIRSTKLEDSAMYFCASGDVGGWGQETQYFGPGTRLLVL.

A word on this clonotype: A much larger clone lies a single base off, so this may be a read error. The chain employs TRBV24-1 and TRBJ2-5; D gene ambiguous. The CDR3 has 14 residues. The germline V gene encodes CDR1 KGHDR and CDR2 SFDVKD. V was clipped by 6 bases and J by 2 bases, with 12 bases between them. Written as DNA, the CDR3 is TGTGCCACCAGTTACTGGCGGAATCAAGAGACCCAGTACTTC. Amino acids: CATSYWRNQETQYF.

The chain is built from TRBV10-1 and TRBJ1-1; 8 nucleotides agree with TRBD1. The germline gives CDR1 WNHNN, CDR2 SYGVQD (reference sequence). Trimming at V came to 6 bases and at J to 6 bases, leaving 3 bases not matched to a gene. The CDR3 length is 12 residues. The CDR3 sequence: CASRLGQAEAFF. DNA for the CDR3: TGCGCCAGCAGGCTGGGACAGGCTGAAGCTTTCTTT.

This clonotype appeared a single time. CDR3: CASSPETGQGMAGELFF. In DNA, the CDR3 is TGTGCCAGCAGCCCTGAGACAGGGCAGGGAATGGCCGGGGAGCTGTTTTTT. J is TRBJ2-2 and V is TRBV7-9; 7 positions match TRBD1. This CDR3 is 17 amino acids long. Per the germline V gene, CDR1 is SEHNR and CDR2 is FQNEAQ (reference sequence). Losses at the gene ends were 5 bases for V and 6 bases for J; bases not matched to a gene: 15.

Only a few counts were recorded for this clonotype. The chain is built from TRBV28 and TRBJ2-2; either TRBD1 or TRBD2 may supply D (7 bases each). V shed 5 bases and J shed 3 bases, with 19 bases lying between them. Germline lookup yields CDR1 MDHEN and CDR2 SYDVKM. This CDR3 is 17 amino acids long. CDR3 amino acids: CASSPGGTDEDTGELFF. The CDR3 nucleotides read TGTGCCAGCAGTCCCGGGGGGACAGACGAGGACACCGGGGAGCTGTTTTTT.

This clonotype was counted ten times or more. The V call is TRBV5-5, the J call TRBJ1-1; D unclear. The CDR3 consists of 16 residues. V lost 0 bases and J 8 bases, leaving 20 bases between the germline ends. Germline CDR1 reads SGHKS; CDR2 reads YYEKEE (reference sequence). The DNA for the CDR3 is TGTGCCAGCAGCTTGGCCTCTGGGAACTCGATCCGGGAAGCTTTCTTT. Its protein is CASSLASGNSIREAFF.

A note on this clonotype: This CDR3 fails to terminate in the conserved phenylalanine or tryptophan, so it likely reflects a read error. It is unclear where the CDR3 begins or ends on the DNA, so no DNA is shown, and the CDR3 is as TCRdb lists it. The chain is built from TRBV12-3 or TRBV12-4 and TRBJ1-3. A total of 12 residues make up the CDR3, ends included. This CDR3 reads CASSLKGNTTYL.

Many counts were recorded for this clonotype. The gene calls are TRBV2 and TRBJ1-1; the match to TRBD1 covers 8 bases. The germline V gene encodes CDR1 SNHLY and CDR2 FYNNEI. The CDR3 runs to 15 residues. The J segment lost 4 bases and the V segment lost 7 bases, leaving 11 bases of the junction unmatched. In nucleotides, the CDR3 is TGTGCCAGCATCGAGACAGGGGCGAAGGGCACTGAAGCTTTCTTT. This codes for CASIETGAKGTEAFF.

This clonotype was recorded at least ten times. The chain is built from TRBV20-1 and TRBJ2-7, with D unresolved. V lost 3 bases and J 2 bases, leaving 17 bases between the germline ends. This CDR3 is 15 amino acids long. From germline, CDR1 is DFQATT and CDR2 SNEGSKA (reference sequence). The CDR3 coding sequence is TGCAGTGCTAGCACGCGACACTCTTATCCCTACGAGCAGTACTTC. Its translation is CSASTRHSYPYEQYF.

This clonotype was seen repeatedly, ten times or more. The chain joins TRBV5-5 to TRBJ2-5; 7 nucleotides agree with TRBD1. Germline V gene lookup returns CDR1 SGHKS and CDR2 YYEKEE (reference sequence). V shed 2 bases, J shed 1 base, and the junction held 11 bases outside the gene matches. The CDR3 length is 17 residues. The CDR3 loop reads CASSLGPTGLAQETQYF. The CDR3 DNA sequence: TGTGCCAGCAGCTTAGGCCCGACAGGGTTGGCCCAAGAGACCCAGTACTTC.

J is TRBJ2-7 and V is TRBV2; TRBD1 matches 9 bases. After removal of 8 bases from V and 3 bases from J, the junction contained 5 bases not matched to a gene. The germline V gene has CDR1 SNHLY and CDR2 FYNNEI. The CDR3 spans 13 residues. The CDR3 spells CASVMTGGYEQYF. The CDR3 DNA follows: TGTGCCAGCGTCATGACAGGGGGCTACGAGCAGTACTTC.

Only a few counts were recorded for this clonotype. The CDR3 region is CASSLVLAGGNNEQFF. CDR3 nucleotides: TGTGCCAGCAGCTTAGTACTAGCGGGGGGGAACAATGAGCAGTTCTTC. The chain joins TRBV7-2 to TRBJ2-5; 13 bases are a match to TRBD2. The J call may be wrong; the DNA end is better matched by TRBJ2-1. This CDR3 is 16 amino acids long. Germline-derived CDR1 and CDR2 are SGHTA and FQGNSA.